The clone carrying this TCR beta chain was seen just once. What it binds is unknown. V was shortened by 6 bases and J by 7 bases, with 15 bases between the two germline ends. The CDR3 totals 13 residues. CDR1 is MNHNY, CDR2 SVGAGI, per germline (reference sequence). As for time point: week 47, end of study. With topical imiquimod, each dose of the vaccine consisted of 300 ug of mutant IDH1 20-mer peptide. Each donor presented with a new WHO grade 3 or 4 astrocytoma that tested IDH1-mutant and showed ATRX loss. Produced via immunoSEQ multiplex PCR; TCRdb's table is partial and in-frame only. Of 25,000 or so clones in the sample, roughly 84% were seen once. The data were taken from a study of a mutant IDH1 vaccine in newly diagnosed glioma. Study-level information: Treated patients, averaging around 40 years, were roughly 62% male and about 38% female. Before enrollment, the patients had been treated with radiotherapy alone, temozolomide alone, or both together. Most of them had received both. The study, taken as a whole, reports: Seemingly, pseudoprogression had no relation to changes in the top peripheral T cell clonotypes.

V usage is TRBV6-6 and J usage is TRBJ2-5; D is possibly TRBD1 or TRBD2 (5 bases each). The TCR originated in a man in his forties or fifties with glioma. Sample: PBMCs, taken from a glioma patient whose treatment included an IDH1 peptide vaccine. Written as DNA, the CDR3 is TGTGCCAGCAGCCCCGGGGACCTGCGGACCCAGTACTTC. This encodes CASSPGDLRTQYF.